This T cell receptor beta chain was observed in a study of cytomegalovirus exposure and HLA in healthy donors. Points from the study as a whole: As a later analysis showed, a missense DCLRE1C variant was linked to trimming of TCR beta V- and J-genes. Analyses of presence/absence relied on an assumption of roughly uniform sequencing depth across donors. The classifier reportedly diagnosed cytomegalovirus status with high sensitivity and specificity.

Germline-derived CDR1 and CDR2 are LNHDA and SQIVND (reference sequence). This CDR3 is 18 amino acids long. After removal of 1 base from V and 4 bases from J, the junction contained 9 bases not matched to a gene. This clone was seen only once. Its antigen is still unknown. 13 Jbeta primers and 60 Vbeta primers were used for the PCR. Sequencing was performed with immunoSEQ multiplex PCR; in TCRdb, only in-frame clones are kept and a portion is missing. Altogether 120,000 or so clones are present, 65% to 90% being singletons, with the ten largest covering about 2%. The sequencing sample was made of PBMCs. This receptor was taken from a middle-aged woman in good health and CMV-seronegative. The chain couples TRBV19 to TRBJ2-4; 11 nucleotides agree with TRBD1. CDR3 sequence (DNA): TGTGCCAGTAGTATAGGGACAGGGGGCGCTTTACCAAAAAACATTCAGTACTTC. This gives the protein CASSIGTGGALPKNIQYF. The full variable domain, rest sourced from reference TRBV19 and TRBJ2-4, is DGGITQSPKYLFRKEGQNVTLSCEQNLNHDAMYWYRQDPGQGLRLIYYSQIVNDFQKGDIAEGYSVSREKKESFPLTVTSAQKNPTAFYLCASSIGTGGALPKNIQYFGAGTRLSVL.